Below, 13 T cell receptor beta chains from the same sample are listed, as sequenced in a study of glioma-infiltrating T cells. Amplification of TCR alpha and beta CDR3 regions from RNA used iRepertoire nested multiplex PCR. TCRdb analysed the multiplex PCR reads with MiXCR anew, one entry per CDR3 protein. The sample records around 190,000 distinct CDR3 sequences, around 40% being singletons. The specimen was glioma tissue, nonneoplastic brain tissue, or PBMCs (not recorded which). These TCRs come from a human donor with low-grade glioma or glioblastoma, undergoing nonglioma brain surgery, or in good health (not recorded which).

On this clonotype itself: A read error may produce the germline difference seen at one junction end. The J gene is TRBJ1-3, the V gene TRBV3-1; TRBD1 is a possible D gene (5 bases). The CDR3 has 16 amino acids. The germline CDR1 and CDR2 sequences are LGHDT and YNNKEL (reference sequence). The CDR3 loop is CASRQLGTANGNTIYF. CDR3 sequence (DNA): TGTGCCAGCCGCCAATTAGGGACTGCGAATGGAAACACCATATATTTT.

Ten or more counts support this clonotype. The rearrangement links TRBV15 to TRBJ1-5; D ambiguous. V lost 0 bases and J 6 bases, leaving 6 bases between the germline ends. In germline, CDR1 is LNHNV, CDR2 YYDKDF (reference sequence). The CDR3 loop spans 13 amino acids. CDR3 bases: TGTGCCACCAGCAGAGATCGTGGTCAGCCCCAGCATTTT. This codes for CATSRDRGQPQHF.

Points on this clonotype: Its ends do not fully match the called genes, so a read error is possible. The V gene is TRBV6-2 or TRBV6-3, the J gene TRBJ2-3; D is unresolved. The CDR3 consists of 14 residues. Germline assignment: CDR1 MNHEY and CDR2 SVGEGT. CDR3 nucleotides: TGTGCCAGCAGTTCCTTTAGCAGCACAGATACGAAGTATTTT. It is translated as CASSSFSSTDTKYF.

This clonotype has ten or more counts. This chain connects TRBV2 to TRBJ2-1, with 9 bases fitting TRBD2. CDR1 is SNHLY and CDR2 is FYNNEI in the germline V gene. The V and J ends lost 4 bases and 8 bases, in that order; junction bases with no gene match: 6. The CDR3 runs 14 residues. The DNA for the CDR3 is TGTGCCAGCAGTGTAGCGGGAGAGGTACATGAGCAGTTCTTC. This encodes CASSVAGEVHEQFF.

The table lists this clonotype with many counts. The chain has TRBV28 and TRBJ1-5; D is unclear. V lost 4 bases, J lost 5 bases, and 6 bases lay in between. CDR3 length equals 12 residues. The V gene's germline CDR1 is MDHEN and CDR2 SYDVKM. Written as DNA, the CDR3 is TGTGCCAGCAGTTACGAGGATCAGCCCCAGCATTTT. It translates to CASSYEDQPQHF. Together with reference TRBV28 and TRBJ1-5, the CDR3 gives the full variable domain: DVKVTQSSRYLVKRTGEKVFLECVQDMDHENMFWYRQDPGLGLRLIYFSYDVKMKEKGDIPEGYSVSREKKERFSLILESASTNQTSMYLCASSYEDQPQHFGDGTRLSIL.

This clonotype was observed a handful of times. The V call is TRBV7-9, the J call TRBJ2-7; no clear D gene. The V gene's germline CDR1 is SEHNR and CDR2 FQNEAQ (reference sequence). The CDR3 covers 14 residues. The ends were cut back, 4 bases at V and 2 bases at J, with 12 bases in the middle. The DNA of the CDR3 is TGTGCCAGCAGCTCGGAACGAAGGACCTACGAGCAGTACTTC. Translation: CASSSERRTYEQYF.

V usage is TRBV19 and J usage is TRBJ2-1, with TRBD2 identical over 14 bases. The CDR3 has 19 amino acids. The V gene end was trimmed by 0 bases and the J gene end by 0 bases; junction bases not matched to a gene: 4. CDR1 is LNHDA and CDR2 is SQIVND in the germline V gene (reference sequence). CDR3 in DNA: TGTGCCAGTAGTATAGATGGACTAGCGGGAGGCGGCTCCTACAATGAGCAGTTCTTC. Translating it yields CASSIDGLAGGGSYNEQFF.

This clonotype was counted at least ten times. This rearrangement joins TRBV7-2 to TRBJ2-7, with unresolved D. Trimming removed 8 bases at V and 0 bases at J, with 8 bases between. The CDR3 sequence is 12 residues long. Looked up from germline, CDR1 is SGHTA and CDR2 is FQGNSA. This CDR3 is CASSVTSYEQYF. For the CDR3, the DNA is TGTGCCAGCTCGGTTACCTCCTACGAGCAGTACTTC.

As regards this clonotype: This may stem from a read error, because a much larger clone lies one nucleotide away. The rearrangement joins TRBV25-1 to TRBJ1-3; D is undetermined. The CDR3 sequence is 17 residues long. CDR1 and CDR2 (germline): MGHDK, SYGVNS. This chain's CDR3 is CASSEFGGGPPGNNIYF. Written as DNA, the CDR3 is TGTGCCAGCAGTGAATTCGGTGGAGGGCCGCCTGGAAACAACATATATTTT.

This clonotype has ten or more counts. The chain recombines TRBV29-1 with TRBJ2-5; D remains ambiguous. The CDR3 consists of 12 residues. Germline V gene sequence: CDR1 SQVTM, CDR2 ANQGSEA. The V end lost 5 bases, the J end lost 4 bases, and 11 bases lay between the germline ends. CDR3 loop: CSVFKGSETQYF. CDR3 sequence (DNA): TGCAGCGTTTTTAAGGGTTCAGAGACCCAGTACTTC.

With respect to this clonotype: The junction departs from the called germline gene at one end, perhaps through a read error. The CDR3 DNA follows: TGCAGTGCAAGAGATAGACAGCGGTACAATGAGCAGTTCTTC. Translated, it gives CSARDRQRYNEQFF. This chain joins TRBV20-1 and TRBJ2-1; D possibly uses TRBD1 or TRBD2 (5 bases each). Germline CDR1 reads DFQATT; CDR2 reads SNEGSKA (reference sequence). The length of the CDR3 is 14 residues.

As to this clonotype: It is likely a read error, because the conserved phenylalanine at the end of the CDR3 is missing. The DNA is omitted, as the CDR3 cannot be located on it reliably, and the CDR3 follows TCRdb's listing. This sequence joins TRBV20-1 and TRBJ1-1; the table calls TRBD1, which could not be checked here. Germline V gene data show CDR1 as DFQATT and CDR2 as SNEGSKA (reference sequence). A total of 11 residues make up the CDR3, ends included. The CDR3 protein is CSARKGTEALI.

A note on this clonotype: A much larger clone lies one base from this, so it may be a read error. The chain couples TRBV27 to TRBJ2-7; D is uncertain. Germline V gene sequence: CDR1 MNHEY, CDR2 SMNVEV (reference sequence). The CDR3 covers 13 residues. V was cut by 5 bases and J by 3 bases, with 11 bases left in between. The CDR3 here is CASSAVGNYEQYF. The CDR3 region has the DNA TGTGCCAGCAGTGCCGTTGGGAACTACGAGCAGTACTTC.